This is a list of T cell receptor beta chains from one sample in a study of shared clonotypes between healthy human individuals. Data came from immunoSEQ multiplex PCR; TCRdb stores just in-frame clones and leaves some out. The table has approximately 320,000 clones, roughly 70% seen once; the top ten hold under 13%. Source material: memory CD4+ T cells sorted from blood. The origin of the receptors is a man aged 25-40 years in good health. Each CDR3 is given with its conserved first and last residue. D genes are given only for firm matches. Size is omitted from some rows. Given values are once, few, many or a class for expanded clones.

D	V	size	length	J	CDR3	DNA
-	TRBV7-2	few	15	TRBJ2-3	CASSLQGRGPDTQYF	TGTGCCAGCAGCTTGCAGGGGCGGGGGCCAGATACGCAGTATTTT
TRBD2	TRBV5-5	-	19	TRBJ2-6	CASRPGTSGTIGGANVLTF	TGTGCCAGCAGACCTGGGACTAGCGGGACCATTGGGGGGGCCAACGTCCTGACTTTC
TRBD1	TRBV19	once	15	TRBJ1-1	CASSAPGQGTVKAFF	TGTGCCAGTAGTGCCCCGGGACAGGGAACTGTTAAAGCTTTCTTT
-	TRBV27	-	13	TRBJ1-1	CASSPLPPTEAFF	TGTGCCAGCAGTCCATTACCTCCCACTGAAGCTTTCTTT
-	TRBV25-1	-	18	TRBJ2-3	CASSLGHSESGLTDTQYF	TGTGCCAGCAGTTTGGGACACTCGGAATCGGGTCTCACAGATACGCAGTATTTT
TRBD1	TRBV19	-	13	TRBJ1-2	CASSGQGVYGYTF	TGTGCCAGTAGCGGACAGGGGGTCTATGGCTACACCTTC
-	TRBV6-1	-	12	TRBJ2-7	CAGSGTFYEQYF	TGTGCCGGCTCCGGGACATTTTACGAGCAGTACTTC
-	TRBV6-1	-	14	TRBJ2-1	CASSVYPEYNEQFF	TGTGCCAGCAGTGTCTACCCGGAATACAATGAGCAGTTCTTC
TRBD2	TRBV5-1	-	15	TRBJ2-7	CASSLDSGRAYEQYF	TGCGCCAGCAGCTTGGATAGCGGGAGGGCCTACGAGCAGTACTTC
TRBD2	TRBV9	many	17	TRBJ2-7	CASSVDPLAGVRYEQYF	TGTGCCAGCAGCGTAGATCCCTTGGCGGGAGTCCGCTACGAGCAGTACTTC
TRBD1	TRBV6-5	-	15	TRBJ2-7	CASSYGQGVGYEQYF	TGTGCCAGCAGTTACGGGCAGGGGGTTGGATACGAGCAGTACTTC
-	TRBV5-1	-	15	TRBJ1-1	CASSLSDSMNTEAFF	TGCGCCAGCAGCTTATCGGACAGTATGAACACTGAAGCTTTCTTT
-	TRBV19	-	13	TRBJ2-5	CASRARGKETQYF	TGTGCCAGCAGGGCAAGGGGGAAAGAGACCCAGTACTTC
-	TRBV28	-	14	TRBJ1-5	CASSLGGDRLPQHF	TGTGCCAGCAGTTTAGGGGGGGACCGCCTGCCCCAGCATTTT
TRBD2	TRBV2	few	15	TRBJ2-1	CASTKEGLAGDEQFF	TGTGCCAGCACCAAAGAGGGACTAGCGGGAGACGAGCAGTTCTTC
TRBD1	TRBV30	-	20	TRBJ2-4	CAWSRTMGTVTTFAKNIQYF	TGTGCCTGGAGTCGCACTATGGGGACAGTCACTACTTTTGCCAAAAACATTCAGTACTTC
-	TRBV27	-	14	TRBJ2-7	CASTRGGGSYEQYF	TGTGCCAGCACCAGGGGGGGTGGGTCTTACGAGCAGTACTTC
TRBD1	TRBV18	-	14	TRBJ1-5	CASSRTGSNQPQHF	TGTGCCAGCTCACGGACAGGGAGCAATCAGCCCCAGCATTTT
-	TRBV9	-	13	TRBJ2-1	CASSIGNQNEQFF	TGTGCCAGCAGCATAGGGAATCAAAATGAGCAGTTCTTC
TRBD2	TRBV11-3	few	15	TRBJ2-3	CASSSETSGTDTQYF	TGTGCCAGCAGCTCAGAGACTAGCGGCACAGATACGCAGTATTTT
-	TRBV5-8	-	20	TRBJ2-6	CASSRYRRPTTASGANVLTF	TGTGCCAGCAGCAGATACAGGAGGCCTACTACCGCTTCTGGGGCCAACGTCCTGACTTTC
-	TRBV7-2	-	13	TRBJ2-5	CASSLTRLETQYF	TGTGCCAGCAGCCTGACTAGATTGGAGACCCAGTACTTC
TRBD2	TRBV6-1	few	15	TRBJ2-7	CATSITSGSMSEQYF	TGTGCCACCTCAATTACTAGCGGGAGTATGTCCGAGCAGTACTTC
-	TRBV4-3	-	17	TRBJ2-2	CASSLLVGGRGTGELFF	TGCGCCAGCAGCCTCCTTGTGGGGGGGCGAGGCACCGGGGAGCTGTTTTTT
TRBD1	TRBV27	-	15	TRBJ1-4	CASSSRGNNNEKLFF	TGTGCCAGCAGTTCCAGGGGGAACAACAATGAAAAACTGTTTTTT
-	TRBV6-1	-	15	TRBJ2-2	CAGGGQAVNTGELFF	TGTGCCGGGGGGGGACAGGCCGTTAACACCGGGGAGCTGTTTTTT
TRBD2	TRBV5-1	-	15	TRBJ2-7	CASSPSGRDANEQYF	TGCGCCAGCAGCCCCAGCGGGAGGGATGCTAACGAGCAGTACTTC
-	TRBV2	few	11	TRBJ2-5	CASKQEETQYF	TGTGCCAGCAAGCAGGAAGAGACCCAGTACTTC
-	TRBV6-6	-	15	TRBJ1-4	CASTFSGRINEKLFF	TGTGCCAGCACCTTCTCGGGACGGATAAATGAAAAACTGTTTTTT
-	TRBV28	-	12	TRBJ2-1	CASSQGEAEQFF	TGTGCCAGCAGTCAGGGTGAGGCTGAGCAGTTCTTC
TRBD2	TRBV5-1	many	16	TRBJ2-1	CASSLSWLAEDNEQFF	TGCGCCAGCAGCTTGAGTTGGCTAGCGGAGGACAATGAGCAGTTCTTC
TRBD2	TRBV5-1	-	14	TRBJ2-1	CASSGLAGYNEQFF	TGCGCCAGCAGCGGACTAGCGGGGTACAATGAGCAGTTCTTC
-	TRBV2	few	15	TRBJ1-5	CASSEVRGSHQPQHF	TGTGCCAGCAGTGAAGTCCGGGGATCTCATCAGCCCCAGCATTTT
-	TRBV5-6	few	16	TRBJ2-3	CASSLLFDRGTDTQYF	TGTGCCAGCAGCTTGTTATTCGACAGAGGCACAGATACGCAGTATTTT
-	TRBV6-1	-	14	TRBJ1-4	CASSGLGTNEKLFF	TGTGCCAGCAGTGGATTGGGAACTAATGAAAAACTGTTTTTT
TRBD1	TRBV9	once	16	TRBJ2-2	CASSHTRDRGTGELFF	TGTGCCAGCAGTCATACCCGGGACAGGGGCACCGGGGAGCTGTTTTTT
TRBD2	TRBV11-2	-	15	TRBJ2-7	CASRSSGRVTYEQYF	TGTGCCAGCAGATCTAGCGGGAGAGTCACCTACGAGCAGTACTTC
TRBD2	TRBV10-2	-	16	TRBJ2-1	CASSDRRASGNNEQFF	TGCGCCAGCAGTGACCGTAGGGCTAGCGGGAACAATGAGCAGTTCTTC
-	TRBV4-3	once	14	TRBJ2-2	CASSQEPGVGELFF	TGCGCCAGCAGCCAAGAGCCGGGGGTCGGGGAGCTGTTTTTT
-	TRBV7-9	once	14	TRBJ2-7	CASSPSGGNYEQYF	TGTGCCAGCAGCCCGTCCGGCGGCAACTACGAGCAGTACTTC
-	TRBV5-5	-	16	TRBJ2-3	CASSLAGGGITDTQYF	TGTGCCAGCAGCTTGGCTGGGGGCGGGATCACAGATACGCAGTATTTT
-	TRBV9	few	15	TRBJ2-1	CASSVGVRSYNEQFF	TGTGCCAGCAGCGTAGGAGTCCGCTCCTACAATGAGCAGTTCTTC
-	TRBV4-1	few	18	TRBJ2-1	CASSLRAISFPPTNEQFF	TGCGCCAGCAGCCTGCGTGCTATATCCTTTCCTCCCACCAATGAGCAGTTCTTC
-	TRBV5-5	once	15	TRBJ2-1	CASSLDGLTYNEQFF	TGTGCCAGCAGCTTGGATGGGCTTACCTACAATGAGCAGTTCTTC
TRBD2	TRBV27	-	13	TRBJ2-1	CASSFLAGGEQFF	TGTGCCAGCAGTTTTCTAGCGGGAGGTGAGCAGTTCTTC
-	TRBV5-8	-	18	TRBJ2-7	CASSFWWPDNPLKREQYF	TGTGCCAGCAGCTTTTGGTGGCCGGACAACCCGCTTAAAAGAGAGCAGTACTTC
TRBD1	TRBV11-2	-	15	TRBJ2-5	CASSLNGQAPLEQYF	TGTGCCAGCAGCTTAAACGGACAGGCCCCCCTGGAGCAGTACTTC
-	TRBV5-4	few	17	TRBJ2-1	CASSLDPSGPDYNEQFF	TGTGCCAGCAGCTTGGACCCTTCCGGACCCGACTACAATGAGCAGTTCTTC
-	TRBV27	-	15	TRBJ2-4	CASSLSSSERANQYF	TGTGCCAGCAGTCTATCCTCTAGCGAGCGGGCTAATCAGTACTTC
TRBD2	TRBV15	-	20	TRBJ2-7	CATSRERSPGLAGGPYEQYF	TGTGCCACCAGCAGAGAAAGAAGTCCGGGACTAGCGGGAGGGCCTTACGAGCAGTACTTC
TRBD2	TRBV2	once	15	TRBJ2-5	CASSRTSGSEETQYF	TGTGCCAGCAGTAGAACTAGCGGGAGTGAAGAGACCCAGTACTTC
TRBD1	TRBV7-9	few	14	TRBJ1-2	CASSSGTGGGGYTF	TGTGCCAGCAGCTCAGGGACAGGGGGCGGAGGCTACACCTTC
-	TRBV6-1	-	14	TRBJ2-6	CASGVGSGANVLTF	TGTGCCTCCGGGGTGGGGTCTGGGGCCAACGTCCTGACTTTC
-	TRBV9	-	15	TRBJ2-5	CASSVGPDRQETQYF	TGTGCCAGCAGCGTAGGACCGGACAGACAAGAGACCCAGTACTTC